Sequencing of this T cell receptor beta chain was carried out in a study of shared clonotypes between healthy human individuals. About the research overall: Participating donors consisted of a couple of women and a few men aged 18 to 49. Study outcomes and limitations: The represented genetic and exposure-history diversity was limited by the small number of donors.

It was around 300 ng DNA, 28,000 or so T cell genomes, that went into each replicate PCR of unsorted PBMC. This table comes from immunoSEQ multiplex PCR, and its TCRdb copy is limited to in-frame clones, with some not included. The sample consists of about 490,000 clones, 60% to 85% of them appearing once. Comments on this clone: Its antigen remains unknown.

Germline V gives CDR1 SGHDT, CDR2 YYEEEE. This CDR3 spans 13 amino acids. Deletions cut 1 base from V and 5 bases from J, with 10 bases between. The chain links TRBV5-6 to TRBJ2-7; tentatively, D is TRBD1 (5 bases). The sample was PBMCs. The TCR was taken from a woman aged 40 to 55 in good health. Some clones in this sample may be carry-over from other donors' samples. The CDR3 region is CASSLIRADEQYF. CDR3 DNA sequence: TGTGCCAGCAGCTTGATCAGGGCCGACGAGCAGTACTTC.